Listed below are T cell receptor beta chains from one sample, sequenced in a study of T cell responses to AZD1222 COVID-19 vaccine. The repertoire was sequenced with immunoSEQ multiplex PCR; TCRdb's copy has only in-frame clones and lacks some. The data show over 100,000 clones, roughly 91% seen once. Sequencing used peripheral blood, obtained 28 days after the second AZD1222 dose. These receptors all come from an adult who received the AZD1222 COVID-19 vaccine. CDR3s include the opening cysteine and the closing phenylalanine or tryptophan. Fields, in order: CDR3 length, V gene, J gene, D gene, clone size, CDR3 protein, CDR3 DNA. D genes are given only for firm matches. Clone sizes are given selectively: once, few, many, or a class where the clone is expanded.

length: 14; V: TRBV5-1; J: TRBJ2-3; D: .; size: .; CDR3: CASSPPGEPDTQYF; DNA: TGCGCCAGCAGCCCCCCGGGCGAACCAGATACGCAGTATTTT
length: 17; V: TRBV27; J: TRBJ1-5; D: .; size: .; CDR3: CASSLVPDRYSNQPQHF; DNA: TGTGCCAGCAGTTTAGTTCCAGACCGATATAGCAATCAGCCCCAGCATTTT
length: 14; V: TRBV6-1; J: TRBJ1-2; D: TRBD1; size: .; CDR3: CASSDRTGGDGYTF; DNA: TGTGCCAGCAGTGACCGAACAGGGGGCGATGGCTACACCTTC
length: 15; V: TRBV28; J: TRBJ2-7; D: TRBD2; size: .; CDR3: CASSTPASGIYEQYF; DNA: TGTGCCAGCAGTACCCCGGCTAGCGGGATCTACGAGCAGTACTTC
length: 13; V: TRBV30; J: TRBJ1-1; D: .; size: .; CDR3: CAWSVLAVAEAFF; DNA: TGTGCCTGGAGTGTACTGGCCGTCGCTGAAGCTTTCTTT
length: 15; V: TRBV4-1; J: TRBJ2-1; D: .; size: .; CDR3: CASSPSSGSYNEQFF; DNA: TGCGCCAGCAGCCCGAGCAGTGGCTCCTACAATGAGCAGTTCTTC
length: 15; V: TRBV27; J: TRBJ2-7; D: .; size: .; CDR3: CASSFSIMGDYEQYF; DNA: TGTGCCAGCAGTTTTTCTATAATGGGTGACTACGAGCAGTACTTC
length: 11; V: TRBV4-1; J: TRBJ2-6; D: .; size: .; CDR3: CASSHGKVLTF; DNA: TGCGCCAGCAGCCACGGGAAGGTCCTCACTTTC
length: 19; V: TRBV21-1; J: TRBJ1-3; D: .; size: few; CDR3: CASRPVKFTQTGAGNTIYF; DNA: TGTGCCAGCAGGCCCGTAAAGTTCACTCAAACAGGGGCAGGAAACACCATATATTTT
length: 16; V: TRBV5-6; J: TRBJ2-1; D: TRBD2; size: .; CDR3: CASSLVVPSGRGEQFF; DNA: TGTGCCAGCAGCTTGGTGGTGCCTAGCGGGAGAGGTGAGCAGTTCTTC